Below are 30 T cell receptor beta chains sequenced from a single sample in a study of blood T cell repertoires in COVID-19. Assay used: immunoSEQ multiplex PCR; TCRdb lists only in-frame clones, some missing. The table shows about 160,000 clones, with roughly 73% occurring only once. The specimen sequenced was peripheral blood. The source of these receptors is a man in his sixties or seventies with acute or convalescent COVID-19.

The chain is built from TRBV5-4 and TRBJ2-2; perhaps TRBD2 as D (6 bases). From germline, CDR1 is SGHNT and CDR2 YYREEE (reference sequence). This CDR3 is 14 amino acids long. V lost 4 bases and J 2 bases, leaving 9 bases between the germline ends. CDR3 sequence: CASSPGLNTGELFF. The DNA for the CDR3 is TGTGCCAGCAGCCCGGGACTTAACACCGGGGAGCTGTTTTTT.

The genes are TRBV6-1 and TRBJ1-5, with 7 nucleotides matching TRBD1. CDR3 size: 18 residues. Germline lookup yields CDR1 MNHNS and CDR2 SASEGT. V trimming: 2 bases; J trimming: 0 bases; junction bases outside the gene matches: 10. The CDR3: CASSEWGQRSYSNQPQHF. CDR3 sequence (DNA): TGTGCCAGCAGTGAATGGGGACAGCGTTCTTATAGCAATCAGCCCCAGCATTTT.

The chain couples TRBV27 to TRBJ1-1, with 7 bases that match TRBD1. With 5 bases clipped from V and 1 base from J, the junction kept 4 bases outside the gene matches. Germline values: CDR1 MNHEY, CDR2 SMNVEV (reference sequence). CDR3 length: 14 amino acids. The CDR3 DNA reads TGTGCCAGCAGTCTGGGACAGCAGAACACTGAAGCTTTCTTT. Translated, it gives CASSLGQQNTEAFF.

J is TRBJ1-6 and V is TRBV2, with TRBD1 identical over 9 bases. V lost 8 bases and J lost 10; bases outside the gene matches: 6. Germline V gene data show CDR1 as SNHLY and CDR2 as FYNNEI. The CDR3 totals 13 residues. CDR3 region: CASALDRGSPLHF. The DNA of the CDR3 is TGTGCCAGCGCTTTGGACAGGGGCTCACCCCTCCACTTT.

The chain's CDR3 is CASSLRYGETQYF. The DNA of the CDR3 is TGCGCCAGCAGCTTGAGGTACGGGGAGACCCAGTACTTC. The genes are TRBV5-1 and TRBJ2-5; D not resolved. Germline assignment: CDR1 SGHRS and CDR2 YFSETQ. The CDR3 loop spans 13 amino acids. The V and J ends lost 1 base and 5 bases respectively, with 9 bases between them.

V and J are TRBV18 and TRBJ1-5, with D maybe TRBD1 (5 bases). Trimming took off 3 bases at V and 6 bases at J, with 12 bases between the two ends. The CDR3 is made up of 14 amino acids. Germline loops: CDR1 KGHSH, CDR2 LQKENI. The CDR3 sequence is CASSPSGGSQPQHF. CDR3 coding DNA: TGTGCCAGCTCACCCTCCGGGGGGAGTCAGCCCCAGCATTTT.

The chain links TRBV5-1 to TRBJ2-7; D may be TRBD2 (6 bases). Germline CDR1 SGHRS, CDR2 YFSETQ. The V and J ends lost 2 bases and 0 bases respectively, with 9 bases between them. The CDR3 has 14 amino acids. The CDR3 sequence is CASSLQTSSYEQYF. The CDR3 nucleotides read TGCGCCAGCAGCTTACAGACTAGCTCCTACGAGCAGTACTTC.

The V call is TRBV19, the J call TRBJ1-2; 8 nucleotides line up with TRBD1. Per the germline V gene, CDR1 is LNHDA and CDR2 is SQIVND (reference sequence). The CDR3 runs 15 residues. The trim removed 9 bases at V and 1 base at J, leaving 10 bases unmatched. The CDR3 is CASGQGAEFNYGYTF. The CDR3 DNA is TGTGCCAGCGGGCAGGGGGCCGAGTTTAACTATGGCTACACCTTC.

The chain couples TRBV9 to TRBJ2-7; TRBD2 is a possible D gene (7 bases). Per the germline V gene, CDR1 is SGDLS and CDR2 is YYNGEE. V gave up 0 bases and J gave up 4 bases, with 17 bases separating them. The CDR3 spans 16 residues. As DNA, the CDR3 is TGTGCCAGCAGCGTAGCTGGGGGGGCTATGGTTTACGAGCAGTACTTC. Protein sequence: CASSVAGGAMVYEQYF.

CDR3 in amino acids: CASSVPGPNTEAFF. For the CDR3, the DNA is TGTGCCAGCAGCGTCCCTGGGCCGAACACTGAAGCTTTCTTT. The chain carries TRBV7-9 and TRBJ1-1; D ambiguous. The germline V gene has CDR1 SEHNR and CDR2 FQNEAQ (reference sequence). V lost 5 bases, J lost 1 base, and 11 bases lay in between. The length of the CDR3 is 14 residues.

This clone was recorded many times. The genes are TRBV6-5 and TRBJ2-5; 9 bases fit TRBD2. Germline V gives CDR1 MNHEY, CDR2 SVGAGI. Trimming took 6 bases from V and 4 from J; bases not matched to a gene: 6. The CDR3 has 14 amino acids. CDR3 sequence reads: CASSERGAGETQYF. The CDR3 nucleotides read TGTGCCAGCAGCGAGCGGGGGGCCGGAGAGACCCAGTACTTC.

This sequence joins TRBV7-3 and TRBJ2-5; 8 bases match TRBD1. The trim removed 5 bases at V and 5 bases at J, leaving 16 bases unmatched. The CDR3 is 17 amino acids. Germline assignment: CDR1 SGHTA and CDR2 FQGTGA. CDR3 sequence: CASSRRMNQGAGETQYF. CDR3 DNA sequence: TGTGCCAGCAGCCGAAGGATGAACCAGGGGGCAGGGGAGACCCAGTACTTC.

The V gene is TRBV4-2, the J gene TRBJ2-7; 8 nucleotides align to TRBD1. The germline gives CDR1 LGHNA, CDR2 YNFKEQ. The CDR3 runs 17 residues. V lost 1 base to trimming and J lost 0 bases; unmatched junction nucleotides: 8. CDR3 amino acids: CASSQGPDRAGSYEQYF. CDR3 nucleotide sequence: TGTGCCAGCAGCCAAGGACCGGACAGGGCGGGCTCCTACGAGCAGTACTTC.

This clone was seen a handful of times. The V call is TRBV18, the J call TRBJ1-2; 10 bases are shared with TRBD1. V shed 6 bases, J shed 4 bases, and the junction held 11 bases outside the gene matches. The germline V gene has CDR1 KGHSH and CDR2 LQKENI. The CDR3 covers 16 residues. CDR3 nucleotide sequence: TGTGCCAGCTCTCCCTCCGGGACAGGGGAGGGCTATGGCTACACCTTC. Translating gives CASSPSGTGEGYGYTF.

The CDR3 region has the DNA TGCGCCAGCAGTGAGTTGAGCGGGGTTAGCACAGATACGCAGTATTTT. It encodes CASSELSGVSTDTQYF. The chain combines TRBV10-1 with TRBJ2-3; 7 bases map to TRBD2. V dropped 1 base and J dropped 0; count of bases not matched to a gene: 4. This CDR3 is built from 16 residues. The germline gives CDR1 WNHNN, CDR2 SYGVQD (reference sequence).

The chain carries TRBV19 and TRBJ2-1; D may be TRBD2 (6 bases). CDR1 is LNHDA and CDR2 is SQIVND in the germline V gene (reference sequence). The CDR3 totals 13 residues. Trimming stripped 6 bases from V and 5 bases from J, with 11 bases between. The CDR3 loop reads CASRLGLNNEQFF. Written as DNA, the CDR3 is TGTGCCAGTAGACTCGGACTAAACAATGAGCAGTTCTTC.

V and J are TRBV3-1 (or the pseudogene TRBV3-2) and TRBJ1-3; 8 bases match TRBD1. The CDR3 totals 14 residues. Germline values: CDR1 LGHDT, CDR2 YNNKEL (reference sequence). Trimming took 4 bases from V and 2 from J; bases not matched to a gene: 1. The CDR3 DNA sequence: TGTGCCAGCAGCCCGGACAGGGCTGGAAACACCATATATTTT. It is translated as CASSPDRAGNTIYF.

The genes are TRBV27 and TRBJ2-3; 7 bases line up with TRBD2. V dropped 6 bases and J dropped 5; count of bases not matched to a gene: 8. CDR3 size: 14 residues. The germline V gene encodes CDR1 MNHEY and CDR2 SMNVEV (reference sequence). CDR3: CASSSSREGDTQYF. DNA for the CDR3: TGTGCCAGCAGCTCCTCCAGGGAGGGAGATACGCAGTATTTT.

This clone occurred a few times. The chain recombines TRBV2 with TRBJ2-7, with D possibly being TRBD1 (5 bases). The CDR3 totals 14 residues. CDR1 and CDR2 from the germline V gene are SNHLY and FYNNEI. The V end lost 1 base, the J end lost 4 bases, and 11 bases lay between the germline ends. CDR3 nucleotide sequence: TGTGCCAGCAGTGAAGGTGGGGCCCCGTACGAGCAGTACTTC. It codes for CASSEGGAPYEQYF.

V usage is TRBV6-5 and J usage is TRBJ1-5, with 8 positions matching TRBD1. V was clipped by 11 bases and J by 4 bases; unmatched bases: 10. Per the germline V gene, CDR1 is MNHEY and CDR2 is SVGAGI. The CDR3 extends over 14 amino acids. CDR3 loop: CALSGTGSNQPQHF. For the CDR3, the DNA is TGTGCCCTTTCTGGGACAGGAAGTAATCAGCCCCAGCATTTT.

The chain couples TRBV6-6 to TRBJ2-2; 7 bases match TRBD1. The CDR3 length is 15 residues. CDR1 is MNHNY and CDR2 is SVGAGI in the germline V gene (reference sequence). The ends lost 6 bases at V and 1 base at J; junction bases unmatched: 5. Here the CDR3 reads CASRRRQGNTGELFF. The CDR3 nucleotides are TGTGCCAGCAGACGTCGACAGGGGAACACCGGGGAGCTGTTTTTT.

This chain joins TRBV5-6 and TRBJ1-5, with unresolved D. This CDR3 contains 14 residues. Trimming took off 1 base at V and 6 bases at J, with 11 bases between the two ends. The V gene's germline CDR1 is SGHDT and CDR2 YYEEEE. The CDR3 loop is CASSLNEGSQPQHF. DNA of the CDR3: TGTGCCAGCAGCTTGAACGAGGGAAGTCAGCCCCAGCATTTT.

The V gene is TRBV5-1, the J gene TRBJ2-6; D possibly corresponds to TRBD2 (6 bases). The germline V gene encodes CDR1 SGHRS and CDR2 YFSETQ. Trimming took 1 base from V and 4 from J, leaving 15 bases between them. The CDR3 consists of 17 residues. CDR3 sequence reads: CASSLISGRGGANVLTF. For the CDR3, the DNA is TGCGCCAGCAGCTTGATTTCTGGGCGGGGCGGGGCCAACGTCCTGACTTTC.

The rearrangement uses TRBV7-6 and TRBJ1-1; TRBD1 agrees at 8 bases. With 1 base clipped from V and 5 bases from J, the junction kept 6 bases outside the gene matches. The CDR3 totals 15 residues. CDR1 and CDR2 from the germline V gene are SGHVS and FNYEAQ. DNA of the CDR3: TGTGCCAGCAGCTTAGGAGGCAGGGGGCTTACTGAAGCTTTCTTT. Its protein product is CASSLGGRGLTEAFF.

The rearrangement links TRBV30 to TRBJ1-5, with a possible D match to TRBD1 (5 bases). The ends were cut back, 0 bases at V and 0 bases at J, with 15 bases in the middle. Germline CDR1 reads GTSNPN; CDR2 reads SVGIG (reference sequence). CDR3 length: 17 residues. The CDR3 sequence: CAWSVRQGVYSNQPQHF. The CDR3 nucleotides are TGTGCCTGGAGTGTAAGGCAGGGCGTTTATAGCAATCAGCCCCAGCATTTT.

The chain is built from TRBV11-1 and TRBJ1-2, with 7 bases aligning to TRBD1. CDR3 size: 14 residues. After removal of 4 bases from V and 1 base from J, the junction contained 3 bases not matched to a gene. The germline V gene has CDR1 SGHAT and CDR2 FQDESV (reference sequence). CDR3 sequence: CASSSGTVNYGYTF. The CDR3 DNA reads TGTGCCAGCAGCTCAGGGACAGTTAACTATGGCTACACCTTC.

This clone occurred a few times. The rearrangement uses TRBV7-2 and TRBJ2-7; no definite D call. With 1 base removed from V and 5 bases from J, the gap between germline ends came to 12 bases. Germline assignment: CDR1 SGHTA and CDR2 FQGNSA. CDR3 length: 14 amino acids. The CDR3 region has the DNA TGTGCCAGCAGCTTAGGGGTCCCCCGGGACGAGCAGTACTTC. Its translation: CASSLGVPRDEQYF.

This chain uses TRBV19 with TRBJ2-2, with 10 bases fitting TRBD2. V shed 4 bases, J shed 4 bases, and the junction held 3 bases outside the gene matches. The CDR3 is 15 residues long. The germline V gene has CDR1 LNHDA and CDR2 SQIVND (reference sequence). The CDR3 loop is CASSRLAGGTGELFF. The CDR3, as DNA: TGTGCCAGTAGTAGACTAGCGGGTGGCACCGGGGAGCTGTTTTTT.

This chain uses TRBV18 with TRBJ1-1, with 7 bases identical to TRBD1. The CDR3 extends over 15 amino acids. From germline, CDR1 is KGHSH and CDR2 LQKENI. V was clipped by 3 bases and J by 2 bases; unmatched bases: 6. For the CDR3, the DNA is TGTGCCAGCTCACCGCGAAGGGGGCAAAACACTGAAGCTTTCTTT. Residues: CASSPRRGQNTEAFF.

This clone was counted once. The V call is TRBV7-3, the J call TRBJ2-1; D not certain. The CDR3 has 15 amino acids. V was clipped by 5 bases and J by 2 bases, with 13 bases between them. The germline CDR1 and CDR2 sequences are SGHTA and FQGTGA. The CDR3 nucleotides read TGTGCCAGCAGCCCATGGGCGAAAACCTACAATGAGCAGTTCTTC. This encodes CASSPWAKTYNEQFF. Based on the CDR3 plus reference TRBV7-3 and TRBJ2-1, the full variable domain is GAGVSQTPSNKVTEKGKYVELRCDPISGHTALYWYRQSLGQGPEFLIYFQGTGAADDSGLPNDRFFAVRPEGSVSTLKIQRTERGDSAVYLCASSPWAKTYNEQFFGPGTRLTVL.